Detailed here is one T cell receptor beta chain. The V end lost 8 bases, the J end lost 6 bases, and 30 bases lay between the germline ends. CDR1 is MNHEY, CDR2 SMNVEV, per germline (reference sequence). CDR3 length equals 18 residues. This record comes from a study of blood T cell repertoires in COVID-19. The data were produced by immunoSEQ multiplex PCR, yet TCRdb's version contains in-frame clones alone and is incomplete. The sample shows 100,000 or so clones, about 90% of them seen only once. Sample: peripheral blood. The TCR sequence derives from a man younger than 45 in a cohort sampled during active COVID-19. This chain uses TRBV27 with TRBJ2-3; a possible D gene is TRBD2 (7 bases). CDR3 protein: CASLSGGAMGIGHDTQYF. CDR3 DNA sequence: TGTGCCAGCCTTAGTGGGGGGGCGATGGGAATCGGGCACGATACGCAGTATTTT.